This paragraph covers one TCR beta chain sequence. In the original workflow: For nucleated cells, counts were estimated from reference gene primer amplification. Using immunoSEQ multiplex PCR, the repertoire was profiled, and TCRdb retains in-frame clones only, with some absent. The V and J calls and clone size were taken over from that table, and D and trimming were inferred from the DNA. The data hold about 24,000 clones, with approximately 92% observed a single time. The data are from a study of blood T cell repertoires in COVID-19. Overall study context: Samples of COVID-19 (acute and convalescent) were obtained from the United States, Italy and Spain. From T cells, B-cell-depleted T cells, or PBMCs came the material, which was cDNA or gDNA.

The V segment lost 4 bases and the J segment 9 bases; nucleotides outside the gene matches: 6. There are 13 residues in the CDR3. Germline V CDR1 and CDR2: SGHRS, YFSETQ. Sequenced sample: peripheral blood. The chain recombines TRBV5-1 with TRBJ1-1; 10 bases align to TRBD1. The origin of this receptor is a human donor in a cohort sampled during active COVID-19. The CDR3 DNA is TGCGCCAGCAGCAGCGGGACAGGGGTTAAAGCTTTCTTT. Amino acid sequence: CASSSGTGVKAFF.